The 20 T cell receptor beta chains given below trace back to one sample, sequenced in a study of shared clonotypes between healthy human individuals. Profiling relied on immunoSEQ multiplex PCR, and the TCRdb table lists in-frame clones only, not all of them. The sample has about 600,000 clones, around 81% seen once; the top ten hold 12%. Sequenced material: PBMCs. The origin of the receptors is a middle-aged woman in good health. Some clones in this sample may be carry-over from other donors' samples.

This chain uses TRBV6-6 with TRBJ2-2; perhaps TRBD1 as D (6 bases). Germline V CDR1 and CDR2: MNHNY, SVGAGI (reference sequence). This CDR3 region has 14 residues. Trimming pared 5 bases from V and 2 bases from J, leaving 9 bases between. In nucleotides, the CDR3 is TGTGCCAGCAGTGGCAGGGGAAACACCGGGGAGCTGTTTTTT. Translation gives CASSGRGNTGELFF.

V is TRBV7-9 and J is TRBJ2-7, with 9 bases lining up with TRBD1. Germline CDR1 reads SEHNR; CDR2 reads FQNEAQ (reference sequence). The ends lost 0 bases at V and 2 bases at J; junction bases unmatched: 5. The CDR3 extends over 16 amino acids. This CDR3 is CASSLAGQGIPYEQYF. DNA of the CDR3: TGTGCCAGCAGCTTAGCGGGACAGGGCATCCCCTACGAGCAGTACTTC.

The chain couples TRBV6-5 to TRBJ1-2; 7 positions match TRBD1. CDR1 is MNHEY and CDR2 is SVGAGI in the germline V gene. The V segment lost 0 bases and the J segment 5 bases; nucleotides outside the gene matches: 6. The CDR3 extends over 15 amino acids. This CDR3 reads CASSYSQTGWYGYTF. CDR3 sequence (DNA): TGTGCCAGCAGTTACTCGCAGACAGGGTGGTATGGCTACACCTTC.

Regarding this clone: Distinct nucleotide sequences in the sample also encode this CDR3. The gene calls are TRBV20-1 and TRBJ2-1, with D hard to call. Germline-derived CDR1 and CDR2 are DFQATT and SNEGSKA (reference sequence). Deletions cut 2 bases from V and 6 bases from J, with 5 bases between. The CDR3 covers 11 residues. The chain's CDR3 is CSARLLNEQFF. The CDR3, as DNA: TGCAGTGCTAGACTACTCAATGAGCAGTTCTTC.

V is TRBV6-5 and J is TRBJ2-3; D is unclear. Trimming left V 8 bases short and J 1 base short, with 10 bases between. The CDR3 contains 13 residues. Per the germline V gene, CDR1 is MNHEY and CDR2 is SVGAGI. In DNA, the CDR3 is TGTGCCAGCCATCCCCCAGGCACAGATACGCAGTATTTT. It specifies CASHPPGTDTQYF.

This clone was seen a single time. V and J are TRBV6-6 and TRBJ2-3; TRBD1 matches at 8 bases. CDR1 is MNHNY, CDR2 SVGAGI, per germline (reference sequence). V was pared by 4 bases and J by 6 bases, with 6 bases of the junction left unmatched. There are 14 residues in the CDR3. The CDR3 reads CASSLLTGVDTQYF. In DNA, the CDR3 is TGTGCCAGCAGTTTGTTGACAGGGGTTGATACGCAGTATTTT.

The V and J genes are TRBV30 and TRBJ2-1; D gene unclear. Trimming left V 1 base short and J 7 bases short, with 11 bases between. The CDR3 covers 13 residues. The germline gives CDR1 GTSNPN, CDR2 SVGIG (reference sequence). CDR3 protein: CAWSARLENEQFF. The CDR3 DNA follows: TGTGCCTGGAGTGCACGTCTAGAGAATGAGCAGTTCTTC.

Here the CDR3 DNA reads TGTGCCAGCAGCTTGTTAGGTGGGACTAGCGCTAACACCGGGGAGCTGTTTTTT. Translation gives CASSLLGGTSANTGELFF. The chain employs TRBV5-5 and TRBJ2-2, with 10 bases lining up with TRBD2. The germline gives CDR1 SGHKS, CDR2 YYEKEE (reference sequence). The CDR3 consists of 18 residues. Trimming took 1 base from V and 2 from J; bases not matched to a gene: 8.

This clone was counted a few times. This CDR3 is CATSRGMTEAFF. For the CDR3, the DNA is TGTGCCACCAGCAGAGGGATGACTGAAGCTTTCTTT. This chain joins TRBV15 and TRBJ1-1; unclear D gene. The germline V gene has CDR1 LNHNV and CDR2 YYDKDF (reference sequence). Between the trimmed V and J ends, which lost 1 base and 5 bases, there was a span of 5 bases. This CDR3 contains 12 residues.

The chain links TRBV27 to TRBJ2-5; maybe TRBD2 (6 bases). V gave up 2 bases and J gave up 3 bases, with 10 bases separating them. From germline, CDR1 is MNHEY and CDR2 SMNVEV (reference sequence). CDR3 length: 14 amino acids. The CDR3 DNA reads as TGTGCCAGCAGTTTAAAAACGGGAGAAGAGACCCAGTACTTC. This encodes CASSLKTGEETQYF.

The chain has TRBV18 and TRBJ2-6; unclear D gene. This CDR3 has 17 amino acids. Germline CDR1 and CDR2: KGHSH and LQKENI. The V gene lost 2 bases and the J gene lost 0 bases, with 11 bases spanning the gap. The chain's CDR3 is CASSPSVTRSGANVLTF. Here the CDR3 DNA reads TGTGCCAGCTCACCATCAGTGACCCGCTCTGGGGCCAACGTCCTGACTTTC.

This clone appeared once. The V gene is TRBV5-8, the J gene TRBJ2-5; no firm D call. The CDR3 has 15 residues. The V end lost 4 bases, the J end lost 1 base, and 14 bases lay between the germline ends. The germline CDR1 and CDR2 sequences are SGHTS and YDEGEE. Here the CDR3 reads CASSPYLGIQETQYF. Written as DNA, the CDR3 is TGTGCCAGCAGCCCCTACCTCGGCATCCAAGAGACCCAGTACTTC.

In this sample, this clone turned up a few times. The chain has TRBV28 and TRBJ2-2, with 10 bases lining up with TRBD2. From germline, CDR1 is MDHEN and CDR2 SYDVKM. J lost 3 bases, V lost 6 bases, and 7 bases had no gene match. CDR3 size: 16 residues. DNA for the CDR3: TGTGCCAGCAGCCGTACTAGCGGGACTTACACCGGGGAGCTGTTTTTT. Protein sequence: CASSRTSGTYTGELFF.

The V call is TRBV13, the J call TRBJ2-7; 8 bases are shared with TRBD2. CDR1 is PRHDT, CDR2 FYEKMQ, per germline (reference sequence). V shed 3 bases, J shed 4 bases, and the junction held 8 bases outside the gene matches. CDR3 length equals 15 residues. CDR3 loop: CASSFKAGGEYEQYF. Written as DNA, the CDR3 is TGTGCCAGCAGCTTTAAGGCGGGAGGAGAATACGAGCAGTACTTC.

This chain joins TRBV6-5 and TRBJ1-3; 7 nucleotides align to TRBD1. V gave up 7 bases and J gave up 9 bases; unmatched junction bases: 9. This CDR3 has 13 residues. Germline loops: CDR1 MNHEY, CDR2 SVGAGI. CDR3 amino acids: CASKEQGTSTIYF. CDR3 bases: TGTGCCAGCAAGGAACAGGGGACGAGCACCATATATTTT.

The chain joins TRBV6-5 to TRBJ1-2, with TRBD1 identical over 8 bases. The germline gives CDR1 MNHEY, CDR2 SVGAGI. This CDR3 has 16 residues. Germline trimming cut 2 bases from V and 4 bases from J; bases unmatched to any gene: 9. This CDR3 is CASSYTLSGTGYGYTF. CDR3 DNA: TGTGCCAGCAGTTACACCCTGTCCGGGACAGGCTATGGCTACACCTTC.

This chain links TRBV29-1 with TRBJ1-2; TRBD1 is a possible D gene (6 bases). V dropped 6 bases and J dropped 8 bases, with 19 bases sitting between them. The germline V gene has CDR1 SQVTM and CDR2 ANQGSEA. The CDR3 sequence is 13 residues long. CDR3 in DNA: TGCAGCGTCGCCAAACAGGGACGAGCCGGCTACACCTTC. This translates into CSVAKQGRAGYTF.

This clone appeared many times. The chain joins TRBV7-3 to TRBJ2-1, with TRBD2 matching over 10 bases. The CDR3 contains 17 residues. V gave up 2 bases and J gave up 6 bases; unmatched junction bases: 10. CDR1 is SGHTA, CDR2 FQGTGA, per germline. Written as DNA, the CDR3 is TGTGCCAGCAGCTTACTCCCAGCGGGAGGGCTTATCAATGAGCAGTTCTTC. Translation gives CASSLLPAGGLINEQFF.

The chain couples TRBV11-2 to TRBJ2-1; 10 bases match TRBD2. Germline CDR1 SGHAT, CDR2 FQNNGV. The junction had 6 bases not matched to a gene; V was cut back by 3 bases and J by 4 bases. The length of the CDR3 is 16 residues. The CDR3 reads CASSFPGLARYNEQFF. CDR3 nucleotide sequence: TGTGCCAGCAGCTTCCCGGGACTAGCGAGGTACAATGAGCAGTTCTTC.

This chain uses TRBV14 with TRBJ1-6; D is uncertain. Germline CDR1 and CDR2: SGHDN and FVKESK. The CDR3 sequence is 14 residues long. V was shortened by 1 base and J by 3 bases, with 4 bases between the two germline ends. CDR3 nucleotide sequence: TGTGCCAGCAGCCAAGGACTCTATAATTCACCCCTCCACTTT. This gives the protein CASSQGLYNSPLHF.